Each of the 29 T cell receptor beta chains below was sequenced from the same sample in a study of spatial heterogeneity in lung cancer. The study's findings and limits: Mutation tallies in tumors tracked expanded intratumoral alpha and beta TCR counts.

These TCRs are of unknown antigen specificity. Time point meaning: sample taken at primary tumor resection. One entry per CDR3 protein results from TCRdb running MiXCR on the 5' RACE reads. The sample lists about 27,000 distinct CDR3 sequences; 7.1% were seen once. The material sequenced was lung tumor tissue, taken at surgery. These receptors originate from a male donor with early-stage non-small cell lung cancer.

This clonotype was picked up many times. The DNA of the CDR3 is TGTGCCAGCAGCGTAGATGGTGGGGCCAACGTCCTGACTTTC. It translates to CASSVDGGANVLTF. The chain links TRBV9 to TRBJ2-6; D uncertain. The CDR3 is 14 amino acids. Per the germline V gene, CDR1 is SGDLS and CDR2 is YYNGEE. The germline V and J ends were trimmed by 0 bases and 3 bases, with 4 bases remaining between them.

The chain carries TRBV18 and TRBJ1-5, with TRBD1 matching 9 bases. V lost 6 bases and J lost 1; bases outside the gene matches: 7. The CDR3 extends over 16 amino acids. The germline V gene has CDR1 KGHSH and CDR2 LQKENI. This chain's CDR3 is CASSPGQGRSNQPQHF. CDR3 nucleotides: TGTGCCAGCTCGCCGGGACAGGGAAGGAGCAATCAGCCCCAGCATTTT.

In its sample, this clonotype was seen a few times. Here the CDR3 DNA reads TGCGCCAGCAGCGCCGGGGGCGGCACCACGAATGAAAAACTGTTTTTT. It translates to CASSAGGGTTNEKLFF. V usage is TRBV5-1 and J usage is TRBJ1-4; a possible D gene is TRBD1 (6 bases). This CDR3 has 16 amino acids. Germline V gives CDR1 SGHRS, CDR2 YFSETQ. Deletions cut 4 bases from V and 5 bases from J, with 18 bases between.

At least ten counts were recorded for this clonotype. The chain carries TRBV12-3 or TRBV12-4 and TRBJ1-1; 7 bases match TRBD1. Trimming at V came to 5 bases and at J to 5 bases, leaving 8 bases not matched to a gene. The CDR3 loop spans 14 amino acids. CDR3 sequence: CASSPTGQATEAFF. The CDR3 bases are TGTGCCAGCAGTCCCACAGGACAGGCGACTGAAGCTTTCTTT.

This clonotype was observed at least ten times. Here the CDR3 DNA reads TGCAGTGCTAACGGGGGGGGCTACGAGCAGTACTTC. Residues: CSANGGGYEQYF. This rearrangement joins TRBV20-1 to TRBJ2-7; 8 bases align to TRBD2. The CDR3 spans 12 residues. From germline, CDR1 is DFQATT and CDR2 SNEGSKA (reference sequence). J was trimmed by 3 bases and V by 4 bases; bases with no gene match: 2.

This clonotype appeared many times. The J gene is TRBJ1-3, the V gene TRBV6-6; D unresolved. This CDR3 comprises 16 residues. The V and J ends lost 2 bases and 0 bases respectively, with 11 bases between them. CDR1 and CDR2 (germline): MNHNY, SVGAGI (reference sequence). In DNA form, the CDR3 reads TGTGCCAGCAGTTACCCCGTGGCCATCTCTGGAAACACCATATATTTT. Residues: CASSYPVAISGNTIYF.

This clonotype occurred many times. This chain connects TRBV10-3 to TRBJ2-7; 9 bases match TRBD1. Germline V gives CDR1 ENHRY, CDR2 SYGVKD. The CDR3 spans 13 residues. V lost 11 bases to trimming and J lost 4 bases; unmatched junction nucleotides: 9. The CDR3 DNA is TGTGCCGCCTTGGGACAGGGATCGTACGAGCAGTACTTC. Protein sequence: CAALGQGSYEQYF.

This clonotype showed up many times. The chain is built from TRBV6-5 and TRBJ1-4; a possible D gene is TRBD1 (6 bases). This CDR3 comprises 15 residues. Germline assignment: CDR1 MNHEY and CDR2 SVGAGI. V dropped 6 bases and J dropped 4 bases, with 15 bases sitting between them. CDR3 protein: CASRSGGQSNEKLFF. In nucleotides, the CDR3 is TGTGCCAGCAGATCCGGTGGACAGAGTAATGAAAAACTGTTTTTT.

This clonotype was recorded at least ten times. This chain joins TRBV20-1 and TRBJ1-6; D ambiguous. V was shortened by 0 bases and J by 6 bases, with 9 bases between the two germline ends. Germline V gives CDR1 DFQATT, CDR2 SNEGSKA (reference sequence). The CDR3 is 14 amino acids. The CDR3: CSARDAETNSPLHF. Here the CDR3 DNA reads TGCAGTGCTAGAGATGCAGAGACTAATTCACCCCTCCACTTT.

The V call is TRBV28, the J call TRBJ1-6; D call uncertain. CDR3 length: 17 amino acids. Germline-derived CDR1 and CDR2 are MDHEN and SYDVKM. V was trimmed by 7 bases and J by 3 bases, leaving 19 bases between them. The CDR3, as DNA: TGTGCCAGCAACCCTTTATTCCGGACGAGCTATAATTCACCCCTCCACTTT. Its protein product is CASNPLFRTSYNSPLHF. Looking up the rest from reference TRBV28 and TRBJ1-6 gives the full variable domain: DVKVTQSSRYLVKRTGEKVFLECVQDMDHENMFWYRQDPGLGLRLIYFSYDVKMKEKGDIPEGYSVSREKKERFSLILESASTNQTSMYLCASNPLFRTSYNSPLHFGNGTRLTVT.

The rearrangement uses TRBV28 and TRBJ2-7; 10 bases map to TRBD1. This CDR3 region has 14 residues. V was pared by 4 bases and J by 5 bases, with 5 bases of the junction left unmatched. Germline values: CDR1 MDHEN, CDR2 SYDVKM. The CDR3 DNA follows: TGTGCCAGCAGTTCCGGGACAGGGGTCCACGAGCAGTACTTC. Residues: CASSSGTGVHEQYF.

This clonotype was detected ten times or more. The chain couples TRBV7-9 to TRBJ1-2; 8 positions agree with TRBD1. From germline, CDR1 is SEHNR and CDR2 FQNEAQ (reference sequence). The ends lost 7 bases at V and 5 bases at J; junction bases unmatched: 9. The CDR3 consists of 14 residues. CDR3 nucleotides: TGTGCCAGCACCTTTACAGGGGGTGATTATGGCTACACCTTC. Encoded protein: CASTFTGGDYGYTF.

The table lists this clonotype with many counts. The chain links TRBV3-1 to TRBJ1-1, with a possible D match to TRBD1 (5 bases). Per germline, CDR1 LGHDT and CDR2 YNNKEL (reference sequence). The CDR3 has 16 residues. V gave up 1 base and J gave up 5 bases, with 17 bases separating them. Here the CDR3 DNA reads TGTGCCAGCAGCCAAGCAAATAGGGGATTTTGGACTGAAGCTTTCTTT. As protein: CASSQANRGFWTEAFF. The variable domain in full, with the rest retrieved from reference TRBV3-1 and TRBJ1-1, is DTAVSQTPKYLVTQMGNDKSIKCEQNLGHDTMYWYKQDSKKFLKIMFSYNNKELIINETVPNRFSPKSPDKAHLNLHINSLELGDSAVYFCASSQANRGFWTEAFFGQGTRLTVV.

The CDR3 here is CASSRRPQRGLSTDTQYF. CDR3 DNA sequence: TGTGCCAGCAGCCGACGCCCTCAGCGGGGACTAAGCACAGATACGCAGTATTTT. This chain uses TRBV3-1 with TRBJ2-3; 7 nucleotides agree with TRBD2. The CDR3 is 18 residues long. The trim removed 4 bases at V and 0 bases at J, leaving 13 bases unmatched. CDR1 is LGHDT, CDR2 YNNKEL, per germline (reference sequence).

This clonotype was detected many times. This chain uses TRBV20-1 with TRBJ2-4; D is ambiguous. Trimming left V 1 base short and J 7 bases short, with 5 bases between. Germline values: CDR1 DFQATT, CDR2 SNEGSKA (reference sequence). The CDR3 length is 11 residues. CDR3 region: CSARGRNIQYF. The CDR3 DNA reads TGCAGTGCTAGAGGAAGGAACATTCAGTACTTC.

In its sample, this clonotype was seen a few times. V usage is TRBV10-2 and J usage is TRBJ1-3; D is perhaps TRBD1 (5 bases). The CDR3 has 14 amino acids. The V end was cut by 4 bases, the J end by 0 bases, with 7 bases between. Germline CDR1 WSHSY, CDR2 SAAADI. For the CDR3, the DNA is TGCGCCAGCAGTGGACAGAACTCTGGAAACACCATATATTTT. It yields the protein CASSGQNSGNTIYF.

This clonotype was counted only a few times. The rearrangement links TRBV14 to TRBJ2-5; 8 bases line up with TRBD1. Germline loops: CDR1 SGHDN, CDR2 FVKESK. V trimming: 3 bases; J trimming: 9 bases; junction bases outside the gene matches: 6. CDR3 length: 13 residues. This CDR3 reads CASSQGQGAAQYF. The CDR3 region has the DNA TGTGCCAGCAGCCAGGGGCAGGGGGCGGCCCAGTACTTC.

This clonotype was observed at least ten times. The rearrangement joins TRBV5-1 to TRBJ2-5; D gene unclear. CDR1 and CDR2 (germline): SGHRS, YFSETQ. CDR3 length: 17 amino acids. Between the trimmed V and J ends, which lost 0 bases and 4 bases, there was a span of 19 bases. CDR3 coding DNA: TGCGCCAGCAGCTTGGCGGACGGGCACGGGCCCACAGAGACCCAGTACTTC. Translated, it gives CASSLADGHGPTETQYF.

The table lists this clonotype with a few counts. J is TRBJ1-3 and V is TRBV11-2; maybe TRBD1 (5 bases). This CDR3 comprises 14 residues. CDR1 is SGHAT and CDR2 is FQNNGV in the germline V gene. V was trimmed by 2 bases and J by 15 bases, leaving 20 bases between them. This CDR3 is CASSLFIDARGSYF. CDR3 in DNA: TGTGCCAGCAGCTTATTCATTGACGCGCGGGGGTCATATTTT. Combining the CDR3 with reference TRBV11-2 and TRBJ1-3 gives the whole variable domain EAGVAQSPRYKIIEKRQSVAFWCNPISGHATLYWYQQILGQGPKLLIQFQNNGVVDDSQLPKDRFSAERLKGVDSTLKIQPAKLEDSAVYLCASSLFIDARGSYFGEGSWLTVV.

Ten or more counts support this clonotype. The chain links TRBV29-1 to TRBJ1-1; D gene ambiguous. V lost 1 base and J lost 5, with 17 bases in between. This CDR3 is 15 amino acids long. Germline CDR1 reads SQVTM; CDR2 reads ANQGSEA. CDR3 in DNA: TGCAGCGTTGAAGCTCCTAAGAGTGGATGGACTGAAGCTTTCTTT. Protein: CSVEAPKSGWTEAFF.

This clonotype came up many times. This chain connects TRBV5-1 to TRBJ2-5; D is perhaps TRBD2 (6 bases). With 0 bases removed from V and 5 bases from J, the gap between germline ends came to 17 bases. CDR3 size: 16 residues. Germline V gives CDR1 SGHRS, CDR2 YFSETQ. As DNA, the CDR3 is TGCGCCAGCAGCTTGGGGGTCGGCGCGGGGCGGGAGACCCAGTACTTC. Translating gives CASSLGVGAGRETQYF.

The V call is TRBV3-1, the J call TRBJ1-1; D not resolved. The CDR3 length is 14 residues. Germline V gene lookup returns CDR1 LGHDT and CDR2 YNNKEL (reference sequence). V lost 4 bases and J lost 3, with 12 bases in between. The CDR3 loop reads CASSRRADYTEAFF. The CDR3 region has the DNA TGTGCCAGCAGCCGGCGGGCAGACTACACTGAAGCTTTCTTT.

This clonotype came up a few times. The CDR3 DNA follows: TGTGCCAGCAGTGAGTTAAGACAGTTCTCCTACGAGCAGTACTTC. Translated: CASSELRQFSYEQYF. The J gene is TRBJ2-7, the V gene TRBV6-1, with D possibly matching TRBD1 (5 bases). The length of the CDR3 is 15 residues. V lost 3 bases and J 0 bases, leaving 12 bases between the germline ends. Germline CDR1 MNHNS, CDR2 SASEGT.

The rearrangement links TRBV20-1 to TRBJ1-5, with D tentatively TRBD1 (5 bases). Germline lookup yields CDR1 DFQATT and CDR2 SNEGSKA (reference sequence). The V and J ends lost 2 bases and 4 bases respectively, with 9 bases between them. The CDR3 totals 13 residues. The CDR3 DNA reads TGCAGTGCTAGAAATGACAGAAATCAGCCCCAGCATTTT. As protein: CSARNDRNQPQHF.

This clonotype was observed many times. The J gene is TRBJ1-1, the V gene TRBV5-1; D ambiguous. Germline loops: CDR1 SGHRS, CDR2 YFSETQ. Trimming removed 0 bases from V and 1 base from J, with 10 bases in between. The CDR3 length is 15 residues. CDR3 bases: TGCGCCAGCAGCTTGGCGGCAGGCTGGAACACTGAAGCTTTCTTT. Protein product: CASSLAAGWNTEAFF. The full variable domain, its missing parts supplied by reference TRBV5-1 and TRBJ1-1, is KAGVTQTPRYLIKTRGQQVTLSCSPISGHRSVSWYQQTPGQGLQFLFEYFSETQRNKGNFPGRFSGRQFSNSRSEMNVSTLELGDSALYLCASSLAAGWNTEAFFGQGTRLTVV.

At least ten counts were recorded for this clonotype. This sequence joins TRBV7-8 and TRBJ1-1; 7 bases agree with TRBD1. The junction had 6 bases not matched to a gene; V was cut back by 5 bases and J by 3 bases. Germline lookup yields CDR1 SGHVS and CDR2 FQNEAQ. The CDR3 has 14 residues. CDR3 region: CASSPGTAYTEAFF. The CDR3 DNA reads TGTGCCAGCAGCCCCGGGACAGCATACACTGAAGCTTTCTTT.

This clonotype was counted ten times or more. J is TRBJ2-5 and V is TRBV20-1; no firm D call. Per germline, CDR1 DFQATT and CDR2 SNEGSKA (reference sequence). The length of the CDR3 is 14 residues. V dropped 4 bases and J dropped 1 base, with 13 bases sitting between them. CDR3 nucleotides: TGCAGTGCTACCTCGGGCAGTATCCAAGAGACCCAGTACTTC. Protein sequence: CSATSGSIQETQYF.

At least ten counts were recorded for this clonotype. The J gene is TRBJ2-3, the V gene TRBV10-3; no reliable D call. Germline V gives CDR1 ENHRY, CDR2 SYGVKD. The CDR3 consists of 16 residues. Trimming left V 6 bases short and J 0 bases short, with 16 bases between. The CDR3 DNA reads as TGTGCCATCAGCAACATACTCAGTTCTAGCACAGATACGCAGTATTTT. It codes for CAISNILSSSTDTQYF.

This clonotype was counted at least ten times. The chain employs TRBV7-2 and TRBJ2-7, with 8 positions matching TRBD2. CDR3 length: 14 residues. V was pared by 0 bases and J by 2 bases, with 0 bases of the junction left unmatched. CDR1 SGHTA and CDR2 FQGNSA come from the germline V gene. CDR3: CASSLASGAYEQYF. CDR3 nucleotides: TGTGCCAGCAGCTTAGCTAGCGGGGCCTACGAGCAGTACTTC. The full variable domain, completed using reference TRBV7-2 and TRBJ2-7, is GAGVSQSPSNKVTEKGKDVELRCDPISGHTALYWYRQSLGQGLEFLIYFQGNSAPDKSGLPSDRFSAERTGGSVSTLTIQRTQQEDSAVYLCASSLASGAYEQYFGPGTRLTVT.